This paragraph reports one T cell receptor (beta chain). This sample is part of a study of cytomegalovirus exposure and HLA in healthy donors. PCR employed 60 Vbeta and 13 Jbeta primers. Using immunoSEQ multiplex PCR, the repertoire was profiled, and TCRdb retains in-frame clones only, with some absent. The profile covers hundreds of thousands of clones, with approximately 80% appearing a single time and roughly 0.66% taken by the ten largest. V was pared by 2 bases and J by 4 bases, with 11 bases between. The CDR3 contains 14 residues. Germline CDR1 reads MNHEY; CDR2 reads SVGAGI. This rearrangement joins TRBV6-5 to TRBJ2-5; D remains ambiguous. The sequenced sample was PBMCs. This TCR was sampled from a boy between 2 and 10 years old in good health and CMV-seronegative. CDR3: CASSYAAARETQYF. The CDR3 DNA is TGTGCCAGCAGTTACGCGGCAGCCCGAGAGACCCAGTACTTC.